This note documents a single T cell receptor beta chain sequence. These data come from a study of blood T cell repertoires in COVID-19. Overall study: Spain, Italy and the United States supplied samples that represented acute and convalescent COVID-19. Sources were T cells, B-cell-depleted T cells, or PBMCs; the material itself was cDNA or gDNA.

The CDR3 has 15 residues. CDR1 LGHNA and CDR2 YSLEER come from the germline V gene. With 4 bases clipped from V and 1 base from J, the junction kept 4 bases outside the gene matches. Only in-frame clones appear in the TCRdb table, and some are missing; sequencing was by immunoSEQ multiplex PCR. The sample carries hundreds of thousands of clones, about 88% recorded once. Sequences were obtained from peripheral blood. The chain employs TRBV4-3 and TRBJ2-3; 8 bases are shared with TRBD2. This clonotype was obtained from a man aged 60 to 75 with acute or convalescent COVID-19. In DNA form, the CDR3 reads TGCGCCAGCAGCCTTAGCGGGGAGGGCACAGATACGCAGTATTTT. This gives the protein CASSLSGEGTDTQYF.